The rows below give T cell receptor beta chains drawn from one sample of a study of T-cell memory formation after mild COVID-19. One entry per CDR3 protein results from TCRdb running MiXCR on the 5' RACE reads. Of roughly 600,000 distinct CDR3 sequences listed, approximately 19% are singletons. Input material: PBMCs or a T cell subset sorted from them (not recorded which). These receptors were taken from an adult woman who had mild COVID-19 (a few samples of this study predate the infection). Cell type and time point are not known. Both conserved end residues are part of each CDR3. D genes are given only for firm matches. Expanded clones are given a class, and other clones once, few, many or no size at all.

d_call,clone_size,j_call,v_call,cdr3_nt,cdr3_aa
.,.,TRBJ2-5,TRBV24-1,TGTGCCACCAGTGGACCGAATACTGAGACCCAGTACTTC,CATSGPNTETQYF
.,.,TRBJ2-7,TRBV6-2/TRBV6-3,TGTGCCAGCAGTTACGGAGTTACTCTAAGCTCCTACGAGCAGTACTTC,CASSYGVTLSSYEQYF
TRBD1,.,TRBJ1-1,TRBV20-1,TGCAGTGCAGGGGGACAGGGGACCACTGAAGCTTTCTTT,CSAGGQGTTEAFF
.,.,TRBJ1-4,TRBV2,TGTGCCACCGCCGGGACGCTTTCAACTAATGAAAAACTGTTTTTT,CATAGTLSTNEKLFF
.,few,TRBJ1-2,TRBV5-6,TGTGCCAGCAGCTCCGGGACTCACTATGGCTACACCTTC,CASSSGTHYGYTF
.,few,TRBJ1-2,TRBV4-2,TGTGCCAGCAGCCAAGAAGGGAGGAACAACTATGGCTACACCTTC,CASSQEGRNNYGYTF
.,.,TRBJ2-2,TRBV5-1,TGCGCCAGCAGCTTGCCAGGGGCTGACACCGGGGAGCTGTTTTTT,CASSLPGADTGELFF
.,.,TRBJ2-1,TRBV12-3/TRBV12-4,TGTGCCAGCCGGTTTCCCTCAGGAGCCGCGTTCTTC,CASRFPSGAAFF
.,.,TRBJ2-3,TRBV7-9,TGTGCCAGCAGACCCCCGTGGACAGCCGACACAGATACGCAGTATTTT,CASRPPWTADTDTQYF
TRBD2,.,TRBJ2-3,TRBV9,TGTGCCAGCAGCGCCGCCGGCGGGGGGGTATTGGATACGCAGTATTTT,CASSAAGGGVLDTQYF
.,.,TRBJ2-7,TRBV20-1,TGCAGTGATAGAAACGCACTCGGTGATTACGAGCAGTACTTC,CSDRNALGDYEQYF
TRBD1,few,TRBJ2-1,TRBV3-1,TGTGCCAGCAGCCAAGATAGGGACAGGGCGTTCGGGAACAATGAGCAGTTCTTC,CASSQDRDRAFGNNEQFF
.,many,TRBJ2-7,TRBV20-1,TGCAGTGCTAGACGTCCAGGGGTGATATACGAGCAGTACTTC,CSARRPGVIYEQYF
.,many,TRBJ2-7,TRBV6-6,TGTGCCAGCAGTTACGGGGCCTCCTACGAGCAGTACTTC,CASSYGASYEQYF
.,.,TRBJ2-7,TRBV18,TGTGCCAGCTCACCGAGTCGTCCTCCGTCGTACGAGCAGTACTTC,CASSPSRPPSYEQYF
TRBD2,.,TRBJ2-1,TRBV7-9,TGTGCCAGCAGCTTAGGGGACTATGATGAGCAGTTCTTC,CASSLGDYDEQFF
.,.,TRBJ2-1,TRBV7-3,TGTGCCAGCAGCTTTTTCCCGGGGGATGAGCAGTTCTTC,CASSFFPGDEQFF
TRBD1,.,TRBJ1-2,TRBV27,TGTGCCAGCTCCGGACCCTTAACAGGGGGTGGCTACACCTTC,CASSGPLTGGGYTF
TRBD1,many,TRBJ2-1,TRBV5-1,TGCGCCAGCAGTAGGACAGGGGGGAGCTCCTACAATGAGCAGTTCTTC,CASSRTGGSSYNEQFF
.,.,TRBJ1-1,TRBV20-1,TGCAGTGCTAGACCCCCGCTGGGGGGGCCAAACACTGAAGCTTTCTTT,CSARPPLGGPNTEAFF
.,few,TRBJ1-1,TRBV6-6,TGTGCCAGCAGCCCCGGGGAGGGTTGGATCACTGAAGCTTTCTTT,CASSPGEGWITEAFF
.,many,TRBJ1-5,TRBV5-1,TGCGCCAGCAGCTTGTTGGGGGACCAGCCCCAGCATTTT,CASSLLGDQPQHF
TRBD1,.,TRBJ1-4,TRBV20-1,TGCAGTGCTAGAGACGCGACAGGGACCCTACTTAATGAAAAACTGTTTTTT,CSARDATGTLLNEKLFF
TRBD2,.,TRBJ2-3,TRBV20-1,TGCAGTGCTAGCGGACTAGCGGATATTACAGATACGCAGTATTTT,CSASGLADITDTQYF
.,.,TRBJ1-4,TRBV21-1,TGTGCCAGCAGCCAGAGGGGATGTGGTGAAAAACTGTTTTTT,CASSQRGCGEKLFF
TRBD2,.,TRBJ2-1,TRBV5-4,TGTGCCAGCAGCTTGGCCCAAACTAGCGGAGGACACAATGAGCAGTTCTTC,CASSLAQTSGGHNEQFF
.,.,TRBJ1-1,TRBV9,TGTGCCAGCAGCGTAGTAGACGAGAACACTGAAGCTTTCTTT,CASSVVDENTEAFF
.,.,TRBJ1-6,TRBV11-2,TGTGCCAGCAGGCTAAGAGTGTCCTATAATTCACCCCTCCACTTT,CASRLRVSYNSPLHF
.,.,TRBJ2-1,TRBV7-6,TGTGCCAGCAGACAGGCCAGGGCGAATGAGCAGTTCTTC,CASRQARANEQFF
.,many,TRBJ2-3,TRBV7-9,TGTGCCAGCAGCGGACAGTCTTACACAGATACGCAGTATTTT,CASSGQSYTDTQYF
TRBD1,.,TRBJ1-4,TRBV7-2,TGTGCCAGCAGCTTAGTCGGGACAGCGAATGAAAAACTGTTTTTT,CASSLVGTANEKLFF
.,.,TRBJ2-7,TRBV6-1,TGTGCCAGCCTTACCTTGAGGAGGTCCTACGAGCAGTACTTC,CASLTLRRSYEQYF
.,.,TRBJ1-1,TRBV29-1,TGCAGCGTTTTCGTGGGAGCCTATAAAATGAACACTGAAGCTTTCTTT,CSVFVGAYKMNTEAFF
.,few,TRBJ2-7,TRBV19,TGTGCCAGTAGTATTGGAGGGGTTAGCGAGCAGTACTTC,CASSIGGVSEQYF
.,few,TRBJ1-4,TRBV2,TGTGCCAGCAGTCTAATTGATGCAACTAATGAAAAACTGTTTTTT,CASSLIDATNEKLFF
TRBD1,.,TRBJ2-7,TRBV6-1,TGTGCCAGCAGTGTGACTGGGACAGGGGGCTACGAGCAGTACTTC,CASSVTGTGGYEQYF
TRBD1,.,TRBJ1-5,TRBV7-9,TGTGCCAGCAGCTTAGCGCGGACAGGGGAAGAGCAGCCCCAGCATTTT,CASSLARTGEEQPQHF
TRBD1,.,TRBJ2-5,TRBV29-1,TGCAGCGTGGGGACAGGGGTGGTGGAGACCCAGTACTTC,CSVGTGVVETQYF
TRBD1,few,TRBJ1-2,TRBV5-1,TGCGCCAGCAGAGCCCACACAACAGGGGCCCTCTATGGCTACACCTTC,CASRAHTTGALYGYTF
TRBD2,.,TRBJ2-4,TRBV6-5,TGTGCCAGCAGGGGGAGGGACCTAGCCAAAAACATTCAGTACTTC,CASRGRDLAKNIQYF
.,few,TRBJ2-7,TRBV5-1,TGCGCCAGCAGCTTGACTGGGGAGACCTACGAGCAGTACTTC,CASSLTGETYEQYF
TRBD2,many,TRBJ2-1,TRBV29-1,TGCAGCTCCGGTCGCGGGGGGGGATTTAACAATGAGCAGTTCTTC,CSSGRGGGFNNEQFF
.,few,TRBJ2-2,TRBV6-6,TGTGCCAGCAGTTACTCTACCTACACCGGGGAGCTGTTTTTT,CASSYSTYTGELFF
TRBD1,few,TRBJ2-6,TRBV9,TGTGCCAGCAGCGCAACCGGGACAGAAGGCTCTGGGGCCAACGTCCTGACTTTC,CASSATGTEGSGANVLTF
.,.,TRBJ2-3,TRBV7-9,TGTGCCAGCAGCTTAGACGGTTATGGCACAGATACGCAGTATTTT,CASSLDGYGTDTQYF
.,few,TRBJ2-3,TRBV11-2,TGTGCCAGCAGCTTAGATCCAGGGGACCATACGCAGTATTTT,CASSLDPGDHTQYF
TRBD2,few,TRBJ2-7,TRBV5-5,TGTGCCAGCAGCTTGGATACTAGCGGGGCCTACGAGCAGTACTTC,CASSLDTSGAYEQYF
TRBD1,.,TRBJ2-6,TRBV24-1,TGTGCCACCAGTGACCCGGACAGGGGGAGCGCTGGGGCCAACGTCCTGACTTTC,CATSDPDRGSAGANVLTF
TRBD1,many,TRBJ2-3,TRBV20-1,TGCAGTGCTACCCGGGACAGGGGGCTTTCAGATACGCAGTATTTT,CSATRDRGLSDTQYF
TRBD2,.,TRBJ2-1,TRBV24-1,TGTGCCACCAGTGGCGCGGGAGGGTACAATGAGCAGTTCTTC,CATSGAGGYNEQFF
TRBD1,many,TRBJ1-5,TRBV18,TGTGCCAGCTCACCACTGGGGACAGGGCAACCTAGCAATCAGCCCCAGCATTTT,CASSPLGTGQPSNQPQHF
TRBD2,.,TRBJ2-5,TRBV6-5,TGTGCCAGCAGTTACTCCGTTGGGGGAGGGCGGGAGACCCAGTACTTC,CASSYSVGGGRETQYF
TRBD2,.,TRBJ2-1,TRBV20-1,TGCAGTGCTAGAACTAGCGGGAGGGCCTATAGCAATGAGCAGTTCTTC,CSARTSGRAYSNEQFF
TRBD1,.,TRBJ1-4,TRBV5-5,TGTGCCAGCAGCTCACTTCCGGGACAGGCTAATGAAAAACTGTTTTTT,CASSSLPGQANEKLFF
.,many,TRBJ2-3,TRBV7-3,TGTGCCAGCAGCTTAAACTATATAAGCACAGATACGCAGTATTTT,CASSLNYISTDTQYF
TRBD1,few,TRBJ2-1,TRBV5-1,TGCGCCAGCAGCTTGGCCGGGGACAGGACCTACAATGAGCAGTTCTTC,CASSLAGDRTYNEQFF
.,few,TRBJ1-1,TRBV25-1,TGTGCCAGCAGTGAATACCCAAACACTGAAGCTTTCTTT,CASSEYPNTEAFF
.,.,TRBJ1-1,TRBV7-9,TGTGCCAGCAGCCCCTACGTGCTTACAGGGCGGGAAGCTTTCTTT,CASSPYVLTGREAFF